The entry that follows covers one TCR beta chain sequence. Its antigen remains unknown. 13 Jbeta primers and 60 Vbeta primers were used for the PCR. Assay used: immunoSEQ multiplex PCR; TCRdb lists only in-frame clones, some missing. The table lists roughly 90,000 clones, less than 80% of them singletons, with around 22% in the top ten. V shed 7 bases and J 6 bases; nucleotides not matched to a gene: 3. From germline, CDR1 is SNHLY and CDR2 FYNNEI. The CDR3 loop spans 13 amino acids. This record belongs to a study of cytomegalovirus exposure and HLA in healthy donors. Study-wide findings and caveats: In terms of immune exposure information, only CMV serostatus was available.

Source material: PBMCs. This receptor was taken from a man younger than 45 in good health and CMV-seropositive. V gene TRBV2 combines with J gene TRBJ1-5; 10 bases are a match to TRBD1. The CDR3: CASTRTGGQPQHF. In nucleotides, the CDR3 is TGTGCCAGCACTAGGACAGGGGGTCAGCCCCAGCATTTT.